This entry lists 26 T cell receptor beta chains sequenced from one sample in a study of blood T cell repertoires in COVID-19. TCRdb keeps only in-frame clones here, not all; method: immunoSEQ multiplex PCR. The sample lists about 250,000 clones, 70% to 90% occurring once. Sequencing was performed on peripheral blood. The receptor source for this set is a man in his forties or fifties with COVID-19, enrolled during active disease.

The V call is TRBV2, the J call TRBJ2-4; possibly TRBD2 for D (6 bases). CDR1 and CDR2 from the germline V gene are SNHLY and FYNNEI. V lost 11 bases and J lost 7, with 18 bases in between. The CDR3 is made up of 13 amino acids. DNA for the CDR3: TGTGCCTCTGGGCGGGACCAGCAGAACATTCAGTACTTC. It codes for CASGRDQQNIQYF. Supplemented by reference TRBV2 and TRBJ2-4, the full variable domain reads EPEVTQTPSHQVTQMGQEVILRCVPISNHLYFYWYRQILGQKVEFLVSFYNNEISEKSEIFDDQFSVERPDGSNFTLKIRSTKLEDSAMYFCASGRDQQNIQYFGAGTRLSVL.

In nucleotides, the CDR3 is TGTGCCAGCAGCTTACAGGGGCCACCCTACGAAGATCCGGAGCTGTTTTTT. This gives the protein CASSLQGPPYEDPELFF. The chain is built from TRBV5-5 and TRBJ2-2; TRBD1 aligns across 7 bases. There are 17 residues in the CDR3. The ends lost 2 bases at V and 10 bases at J; junction bases unmatched: 17. Germline CDR1 is SGHKS and CDR2 is YYEKEE (reference sequence).

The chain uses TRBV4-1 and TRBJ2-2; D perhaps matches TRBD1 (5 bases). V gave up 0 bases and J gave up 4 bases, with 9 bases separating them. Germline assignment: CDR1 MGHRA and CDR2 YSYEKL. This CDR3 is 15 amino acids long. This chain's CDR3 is CASSQEGAITGELFF. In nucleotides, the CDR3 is TGCGCCAGCAGCCAAGAAGGGGCCATCACCGGGGAGCTGTTTTTT.

The CDR3 DNA reads TGTGCCACCAGCAGCTCCAGATCTGGGGCCAACGTCCTGACTTTC. Protein sequence: CATSSSRSGANVLTF. The chain carries TRBV15 and TRBJ2-6; no definite D call. This CDR3 region has 15 residues. Germline values: CDR1 LNHNV, CDR2 YYDKDF (reference sequence). Trimming stripped 3 bases from V and 1 base from J, with 7 bases between.

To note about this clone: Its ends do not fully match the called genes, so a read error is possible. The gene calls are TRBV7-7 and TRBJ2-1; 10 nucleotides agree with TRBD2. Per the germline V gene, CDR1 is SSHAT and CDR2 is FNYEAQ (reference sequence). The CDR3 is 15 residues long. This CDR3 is CASSPLAGVSDEQFF. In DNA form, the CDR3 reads TGTGCTAGCAGCCCCCTAGCGGGGGTTAGCGATGAGCAGTTCTTC.

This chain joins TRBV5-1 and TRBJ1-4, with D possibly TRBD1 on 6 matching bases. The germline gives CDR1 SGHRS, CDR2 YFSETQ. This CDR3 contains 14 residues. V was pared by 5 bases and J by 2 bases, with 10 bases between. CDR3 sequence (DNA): TGCGCCAGCAGACCGGGGGGCACTAATGAAAAACTGTTTTTT. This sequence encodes CASRPGGTNEKLFF.

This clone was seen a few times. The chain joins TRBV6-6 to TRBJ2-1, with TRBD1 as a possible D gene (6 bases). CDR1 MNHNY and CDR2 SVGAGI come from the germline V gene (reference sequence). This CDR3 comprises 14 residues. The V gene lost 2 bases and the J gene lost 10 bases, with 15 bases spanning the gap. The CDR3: CASSYTRGSGEQFF. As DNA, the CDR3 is TGTGCCAGCAGTTACACGAGGGGGTCCGGGGAGCAGTTCTTC.

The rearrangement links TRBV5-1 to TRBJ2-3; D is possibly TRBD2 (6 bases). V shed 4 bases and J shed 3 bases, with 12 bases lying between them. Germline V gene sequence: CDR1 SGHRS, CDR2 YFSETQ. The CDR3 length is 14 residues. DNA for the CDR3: TGCGCCAGCAGCCTCCAACTAGCTACAGATACGCAGTATTTT. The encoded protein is CASSLQLATDTQYF.

As DNA, the CDR3 is TGTGCCAGCAGCTTTTCGCTGGCTAGCGACGGCAATGAGCAGTTCTTC. Encoded protein: CASSFSLASDGNEQFF. The chain combines TRBV11-1 with TRBJ2-1; perhaps TRBD2 as D (6 bases). Looked up from germline, CDR1 is SGHAT and CDR2 is FQDESV (reference sequence). Trimming shortened V by 3 bases and J by 6 bases, and 18 bases separated the two germline ends. The CDR3 covers 16 residues.

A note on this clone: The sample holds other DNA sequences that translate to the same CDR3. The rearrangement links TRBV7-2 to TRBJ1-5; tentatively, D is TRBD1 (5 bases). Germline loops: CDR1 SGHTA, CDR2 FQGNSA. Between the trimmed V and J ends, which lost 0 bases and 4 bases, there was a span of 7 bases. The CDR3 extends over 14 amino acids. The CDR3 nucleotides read TGTGCCAGCAGCTTAGCGGGGGGGAATCAGCCCCAGCATTTT. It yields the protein CASSLAGGNQPQHF.

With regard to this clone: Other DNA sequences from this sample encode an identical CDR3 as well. The CDR3, as DNA: TGTGCCAGCAGTTCCGGTTATCAGCCCCAGCATTTT. It encodes CASSSGYQPQHF. This chain links TRBV12-3 or TRBV12-4 with TRBJ1-5; D remains unclear. Trimming pared 4 bases from V and 5 bases from J, leaving 6 bases between. The length of the CDR3 is 12 residues.

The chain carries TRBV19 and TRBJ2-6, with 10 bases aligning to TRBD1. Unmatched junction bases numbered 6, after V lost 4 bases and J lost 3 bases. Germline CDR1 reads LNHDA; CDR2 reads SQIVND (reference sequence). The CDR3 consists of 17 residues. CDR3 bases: TGTGCCAGTAGTAAGGACAGGGGGAGAGGTGGGGCCAACGTCCTGACTTTC. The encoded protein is CASSKDRGRGGANVLTF.

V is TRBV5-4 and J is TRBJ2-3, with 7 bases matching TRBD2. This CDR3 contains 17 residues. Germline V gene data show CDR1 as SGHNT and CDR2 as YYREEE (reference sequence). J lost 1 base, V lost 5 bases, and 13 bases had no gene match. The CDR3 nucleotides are TGTGCCAGCAGTAAGAAGGGTGCTAGCGGAGGCACAGATACGCAGTATTTT. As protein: CASSKKGASGGTDTQYF.

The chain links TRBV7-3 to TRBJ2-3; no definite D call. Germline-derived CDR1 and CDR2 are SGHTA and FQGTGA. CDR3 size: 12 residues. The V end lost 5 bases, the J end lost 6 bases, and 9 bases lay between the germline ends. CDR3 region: CASSETQDTQYF. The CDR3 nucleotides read TGTGCCAGCAGCGAAACACAGGATACGCAGTATTTT. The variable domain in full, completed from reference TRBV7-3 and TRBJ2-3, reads GAGVSQTPSNKVTEKGKYVELRCDPISGHTALYWYRQSLGQGPEFLIYFQGTGAADDSGLPNDRFFAVRPEGSVSTLKIQRTERGDSAVYLCASSETQDTQYFGPGTRLTVL.

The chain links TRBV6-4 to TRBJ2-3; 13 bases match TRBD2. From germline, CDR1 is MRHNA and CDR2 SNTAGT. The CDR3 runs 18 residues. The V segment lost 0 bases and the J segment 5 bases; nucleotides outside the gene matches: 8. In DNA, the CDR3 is TGTGCCAGCAGTGACTCCCGGACTAGCGGGGGCGGTGGAGATACGCAGTATTTT. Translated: CASSDSRTSGGGGDTQYF.

In nucleotides, the CDR3 is TGTGCCAGCAGGTCTAGCGGGGCCTACGAGCAGTACTTC. This codes for CASRSSGAYEQYF. The J gene is TRBJ2-7, the V gene TRBV13, with TRBD2 identical over 9 bases. CDR1 and CDR2 from the germline V gene are PRHDT and FYEKMQ (reference sequence). Trimming removed 6 bases from V and 2 bases from J; junction bases left unmatched: 2. CDR3 length equals 13 residues.

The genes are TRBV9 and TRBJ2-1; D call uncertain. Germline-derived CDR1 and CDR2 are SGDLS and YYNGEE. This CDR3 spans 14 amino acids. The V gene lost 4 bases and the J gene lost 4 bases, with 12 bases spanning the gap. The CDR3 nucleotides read TGTGCCAGCAGCCCCGTGGCGGCTTACAATGAGCAGTTCTTC. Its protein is CASSPVAAYNEQFF.

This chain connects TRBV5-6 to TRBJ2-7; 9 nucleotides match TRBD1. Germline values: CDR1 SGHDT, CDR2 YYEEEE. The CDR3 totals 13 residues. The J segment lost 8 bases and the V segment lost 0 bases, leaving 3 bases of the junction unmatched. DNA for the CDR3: TGTGCCAGCAGCTTGGGGACAGGGGAGAAGCAGTACTTC. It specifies CASSLGTGEKQYF.

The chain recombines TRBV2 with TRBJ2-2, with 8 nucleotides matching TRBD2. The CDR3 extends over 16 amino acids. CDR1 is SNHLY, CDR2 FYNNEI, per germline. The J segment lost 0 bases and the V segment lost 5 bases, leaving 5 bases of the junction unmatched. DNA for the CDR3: TGTGCCAGCAGTTCTCATAGCGGGGCGAACACCGGGGAGCTGTTTTTT. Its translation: CASSSHSGANTGELFF.

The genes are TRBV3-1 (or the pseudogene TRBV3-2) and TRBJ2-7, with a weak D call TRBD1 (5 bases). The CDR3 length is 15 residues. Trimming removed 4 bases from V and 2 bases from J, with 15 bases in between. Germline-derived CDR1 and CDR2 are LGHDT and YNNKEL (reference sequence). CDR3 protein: CASSPQGSPTYEQYF. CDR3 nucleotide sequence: TGTGCCAGCAGCCCTCAGGGCAGTCCAACCTACGAGCAGTACTTC.

This CDR3 reads CACAWWPREDEQYF. Written as DNA, the CDR3 is TGTGCCTGCGCATGGTGGCCTCGGGAAGACGAGCAGTACTTC. The rearrangement uses TRBV30 and TRBJ2-7; TRBD2 might be the D (5 bases). The V end lost 6 bases, the J end lost 5 bases, and 20 bases lay between the germline ends. Per the germline V gene, CDR1 is GTSNPN and CDR2 is SVGIG (reference sequence). The CDR3 totals 14 residues.

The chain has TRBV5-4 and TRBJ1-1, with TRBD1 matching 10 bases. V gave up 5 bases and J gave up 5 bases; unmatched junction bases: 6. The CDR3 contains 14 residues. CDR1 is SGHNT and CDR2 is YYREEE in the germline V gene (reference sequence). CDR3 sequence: CASRFWDRGTEAFF. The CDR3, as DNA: TGTGCCAGCAGGTTTTGGGACAGGGGTACTGAAGCTTTCTTT.

CDR3 loop: CASPPGAGRTEAFF. The CDR3 coding sequence is TGTGCCAGCCCTCCTGGGGCAGGGCGGACTGAAGCTTTCTTT. The chain has TRBV7-9 and TRBJ1-1; TRBD1 might be the D (5 bases). Trimming shortened V by 8 bases and J by 5 bases, and 18 bases separated the two germline ends. Germline V gene lookup returns CDR1 SEHNR and CDR2 FQNEAQ (reference sequence). The CDR3 runs to 14 residues.

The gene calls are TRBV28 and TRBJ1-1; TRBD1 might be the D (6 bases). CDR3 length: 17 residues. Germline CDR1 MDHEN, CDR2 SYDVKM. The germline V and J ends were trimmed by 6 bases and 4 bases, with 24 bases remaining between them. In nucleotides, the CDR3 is TGTGCCAGCAGATACGGGCGGGGGGGCGGTCTCTTCACTGAAGCTTTCTTT. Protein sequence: CASRYGRGGGLFTEAFF.

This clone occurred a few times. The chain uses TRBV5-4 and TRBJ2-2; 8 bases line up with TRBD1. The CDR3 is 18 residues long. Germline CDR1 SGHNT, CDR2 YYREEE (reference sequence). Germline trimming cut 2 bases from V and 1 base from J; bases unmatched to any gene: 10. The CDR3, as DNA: TGTGCCAGCAGCTTTGGACAGGGACACCTCAGGAACACCGGGGAGCTGTTTTTT. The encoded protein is CASSFGQGHLRNTGELFF.

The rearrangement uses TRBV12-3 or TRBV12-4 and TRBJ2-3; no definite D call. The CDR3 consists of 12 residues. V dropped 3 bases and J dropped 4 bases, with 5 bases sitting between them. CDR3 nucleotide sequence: TGTGCCAGCAGTTTCGCGTCAGATACGCAGTATTTT. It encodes CASSFASDTQYF.